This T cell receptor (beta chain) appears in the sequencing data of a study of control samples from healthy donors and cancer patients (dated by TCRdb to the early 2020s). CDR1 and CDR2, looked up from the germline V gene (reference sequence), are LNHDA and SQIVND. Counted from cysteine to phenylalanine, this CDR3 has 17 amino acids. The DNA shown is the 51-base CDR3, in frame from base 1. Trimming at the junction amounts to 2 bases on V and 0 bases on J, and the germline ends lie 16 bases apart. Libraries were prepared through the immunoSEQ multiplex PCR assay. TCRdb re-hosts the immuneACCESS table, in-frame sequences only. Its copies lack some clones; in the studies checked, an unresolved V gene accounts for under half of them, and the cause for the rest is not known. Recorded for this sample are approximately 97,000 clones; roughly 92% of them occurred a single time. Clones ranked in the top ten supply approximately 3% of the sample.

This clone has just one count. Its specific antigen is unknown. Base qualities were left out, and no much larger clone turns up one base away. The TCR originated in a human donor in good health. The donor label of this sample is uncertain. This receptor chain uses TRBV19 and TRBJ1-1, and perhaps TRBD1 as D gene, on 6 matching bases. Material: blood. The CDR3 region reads CASSIKEQGTMNTEAFF. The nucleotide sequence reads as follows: TGTGCCAGTAGTATAAAGGAGCAGGGGACTATGAACACTGAAGCTTTCTTT.